Sequencing of this TCR beta chain was carried out in a study of cytomegalovirus exposure and HLA in healthy donors. PCR was performed using 60 Vbeta and 13 Jbeta primers. TCRdb's table, derived via immunoSEQ multiplex PCR, lists solely in-frame clones and lacks some. The sample carries about 93,000 clones, over 60% recorded once. The CDR3 spans 16 residues. The ends lost 5 bases at V and 4 bases at J; junction bases unmatched: 10. The germline CDR1 and CDR2 sequences are SGHVT and SQSDAQ. This clone was seen a handful of times. The source material was PBMCs. The V call is TRBV7-4, the J call TRBJ1-1, with 10 bases fitting TRBD1. This TCR was sampled from a boy between 10 and 17 years old in good health and CMV-seropositive. The CDR3 bases are TGTGCCAGCAGCCCGCTTCCACGGACAGGGGGCACTGAAGCTTTCTTT. As protein: CASSPLPRTGGTEAFF.